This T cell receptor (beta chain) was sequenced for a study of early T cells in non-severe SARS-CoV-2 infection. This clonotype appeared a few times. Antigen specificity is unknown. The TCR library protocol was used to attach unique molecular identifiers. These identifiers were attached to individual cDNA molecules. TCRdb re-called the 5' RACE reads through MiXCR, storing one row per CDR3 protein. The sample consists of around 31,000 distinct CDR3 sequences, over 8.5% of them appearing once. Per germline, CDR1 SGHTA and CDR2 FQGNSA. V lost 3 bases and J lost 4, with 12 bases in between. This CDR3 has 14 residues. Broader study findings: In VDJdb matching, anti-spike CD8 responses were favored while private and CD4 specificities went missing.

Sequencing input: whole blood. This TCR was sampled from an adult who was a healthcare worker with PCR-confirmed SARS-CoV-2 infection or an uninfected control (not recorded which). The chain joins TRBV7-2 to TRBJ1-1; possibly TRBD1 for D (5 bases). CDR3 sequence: CASSFLGEGTEAFF. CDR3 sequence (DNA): TGTGCCAGCAGCTTTTTAGGGGAGGGCACTGAAGCTTTCTTT.